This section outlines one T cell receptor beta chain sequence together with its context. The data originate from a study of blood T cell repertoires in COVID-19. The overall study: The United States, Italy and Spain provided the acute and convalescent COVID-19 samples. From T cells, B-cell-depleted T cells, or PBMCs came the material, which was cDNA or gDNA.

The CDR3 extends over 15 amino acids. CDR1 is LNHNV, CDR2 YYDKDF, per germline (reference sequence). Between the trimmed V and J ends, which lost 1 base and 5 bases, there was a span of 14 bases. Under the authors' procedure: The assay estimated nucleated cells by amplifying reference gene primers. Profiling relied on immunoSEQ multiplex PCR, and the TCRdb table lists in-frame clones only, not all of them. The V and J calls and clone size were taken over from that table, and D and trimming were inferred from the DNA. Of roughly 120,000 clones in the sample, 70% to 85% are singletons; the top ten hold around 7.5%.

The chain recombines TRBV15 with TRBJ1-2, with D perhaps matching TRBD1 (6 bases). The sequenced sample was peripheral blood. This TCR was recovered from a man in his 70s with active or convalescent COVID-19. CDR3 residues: CATSRGSDRLYGYTF. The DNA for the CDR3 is TGTGCCACCAGCAGAGGCTCCGACAGGCTATATGGCTACACCTTC.